Shown below are 24 T cell receptor beta chains from a single sample sequenced in a study of blood T cell repertoires in COVID-19 (dated by TCRdb to about 2020). Libraries were made using the immunoSEQ multiplex PCR assay. Here the immuneACCESS table is served through TCRdb, limited to in-frame sequences with V and J called. Missing clones are a known gap in these copies; in checked studies unresolved V genes cover under half, and the rest lacks a known reason. The sample table contains under 250,000 clones; only one count was recorded for approximately 85% of them. The biggest ten clones account for 5.5% to 6.5% of the sample. Sequences were obtained from peripheral blood. The receptors were gathered from a woman over 75 with COVID-19, enrolled during active disease.

This chain connects TRBV18 to TRBJ2-7; D possibly corresponds to TRBD1 (7 bases). Between the trimmed V and J ends, which lost 3 bases and 9 bases, there was a span of 15 bases. This CDR3 comprises 13 residues. From germline, CDR1 is KGHSH and CDR2 LQKENI. CDR3 in amino acids: CASSPMEGARQYV. The DNA of the CDR3 is TGTGCCAGCTCACCGATGGAGGGGGCTCGGCAGTACGTC.

This chain connects TRBV7-2 to TRBJ2-1; D is possibly TRBD2 (7 bases). CDR3 length equals 15 residues. V shed 6 bases and J shed 5 bases, with 17 bases lying between them. Looked up from germline, CDR1 is SGHTA and CDR2 is FQGNSA. The CDR3 sequence: CASSGWGGLHNEQFF. In nucleotides, the CDR3 is TGTGCCAGCAGTGGGTGGGGGGGCCTGCACAATGAGCAGTTCTTC.

CDR3 in DNA: TGTGCCAGTAGTCGACAGGGGGCTGGAAACACCATATATTTT. Its translation: CASSRQGAGNTIYF. The chain is built from TRBV19 and TRBJ1-3; 9 bases fit TRBD1. The germline gives CDR1 LNHDA, CDR2 SQIVND (reference sequence). The V segment lost 5 bases and the J segment 2 bases; nucleotides outside the gene matches: 1. This CDR3 region has 14 residues.

V and J are TRBV7-2 and TRBJ1-1; the D is unclear. Germline CDR1 SGHTA, CDR2 FQGNSA. Trimming took off 5 bases at V and 4 bases at J, with 17 bases between the two ends. CDR3 size: 15 residues. The CDR3 nucleotides are TGTGCCAGCAGCCCTCAACCCGAGGTGGGCACTGAAGCTTTCTTT. It yields the protein CASSPQPEVGTEAFF.

V usage is TRBV2 and J usage is TRBJ1-6, with 7 nucleotides matching TRBD1. This CDR3 is built from 14 residues. Germline CDR1 SNHLY, CDR2 FYNNEI. Trimming cost V 6 bases and J 6 bases; bases outside gene matches: 5. The CDR3, as DNA: TGTGCCAGCAGCGGCGACAGGGCTAATTCACCCCTCCACTTT. Residues: CASSGDRANSPLHF.

V gene TRBV15 combines with J gene TRBJ2-6; weak D call: TRBD1 (6 bases). The CDR3 covers 16 residues. CDR1 and CDR2 (germline): LNHNV, YYDKDF (reference sequence). Trimming left V 7 bases short and J 0 bases short, with 13 bases between. The CDR3 spells CATTGGLRSGANVLTF. The CDR3 DNA reads TGTGCCACCACTGGGGGCCTACGCTCTGGGGCCAACGTCCTGACTTTC.

The rearrangement uses TRBV5-6 and TRBJ1-6, with 7 positions matching TRBD1. After removal of 2 bases from V and 0 bases from J, the junction contained 8 bases not matched to a gene. CDR3 length: 18 amino acids. Germline values: CDR1 SGHDT, CDR2 YYEEEE. DNA of the CDR3: TGTGCCAGCAGCTTCAGGGGGGCCTTAAGCTCCTATAATTCACCCCTCCACTTT. Translating gives CASSFRGALSSYNSPLHF.

This clone was counted a few times. This chain joins TRBV30 and TRBJ1-1; tentatively, D is TRBD1 (5 bases). Looked up from germline, CDR1 is GTSNPN and CDR2 is SVGIG (reference sequence). The CDR3 is 15 amino acids. Trimming pared 0 bases from V and 4 bases from J, leaving 15 bases between. CDR3 protein: CAWSVTGGYGTEAFF. For the CDR3, the DNA is TGTGCCTGGAGTGTAACGGGGGGTTACGGCACTGAAGCTTTCTTT.

This clone was seen just once. This chain connects TRBV4-2 to TRBJ2-3; 9 bases line up with TRBD2. Trimming cost V 5 bases and J 0 bases; bases outside gene matches: 6. Germline V gene sequence: CDR1 LGHNA, CDR2 YNFKEQ. The CDR3 extends over 16 amino acids. CDR3 sequence: CASSTSGTSSTDTQYF. DNA for the CDR3: TGTGCCAGCAGCACTTCCGGGACTAGCAGCACAGATACGCAGTATTTT.

The V gene is TRBV6-1, the J gene TRBJ1-6, with D unresolved. Trimming left V 2 bases short and J 10 bases short, with 18 bases between. The CDR3 has 16 amino acids. CDR1 and CDR2 (germline): MNHNS, SASEGT. As DNA, the CDR3 is TGTGCCAGCAGTGAAAGTGGGTACGGGGTCTTCTCACCCCTCCACTTT. This sequence encodes CASSESGYGVFSPLHF.

The rearrangement joins TRBV5-1 to TRBJ2-5, with 11 bases lining up with TRBD2. The germline CDR1 and CDR2 sequences are SGHRS and YFSETQ. V gave up 4 bases and J gave up 9 bases; unmatched junction bases: 8. This CDR3 region has 14 residues. CDR3 loop: CASSPTSGAGAQYF. The CDR3 DNA is TGCGCCAGCAGCCCGACTAGCGGGGCGGGGGCCCAGTACTTC.

This chain links TRBV19 with TRBJ2-5; the match to TRBD2 covers 8 bases. Germline V CDR1 and CDR2: LNHDA, SQIVND (reference sequence). CDR3 size: 14 residues. V was clipped by 10 bases and J by 7 bases; unmatched bases: 14. The CDR3 reads CATEQSGGSGTQYF. The CDR3 region has the DNA TGTGCCACCGAGCAGAGCGGGGGCAGTGGGACCCAGTACTTC.

The rearrangement links TRBV19 to TRBJ2-1; 7 bases are shared with TRBD2. After removal of 1 base from V and 4 bases from J, the junction contained 16 bases not matched to a gene. Per the germline V gene, CDR1 is LNHDA and CDR2 is SQIVND (reference sequence). The CDR3 covers 19 residues. The CDR3 nucleotides are TGTGCCAGTAGTATAGCCAGAAGGGGAGGGGCCTCCCTTTACAATGAGCAGTTCTTC. Translated, it gives CASSIARRGGASLYNEQFF. The full variable domain, completed using reference TRBV19 and TRBJ2-1, is DGGITQSPKYLFRKEGQNVTLSCEQNLNHDAMYWYRQDPGQGLRLIYYSQIVNDFQKGDIAEGYSVSREKKESFPLTVTSAQKNPTAFYLCASSIARRGGASLYNEQFFGPGTRLTVL.

The chain couples TRBV5-4 to TRBJ1-1; the match to TRBD1 covers 7 bases. The V gene end was trimmed by 0 bases and the J gene end by 4 bases; junction bases not matched to a gene: 6. The CDR3 totals 15 residues. Germline V gives CDR1 SGHNT, CDR2 YYREEE (reference sequence). CDR3 sequence reads: CASSLANRGGTEAFF. The CDR3 DNA sequence: TGTGCCAGCAGCTTGGCCAACAGGGGAGGCACTGAAGCTTTCTTT.

The V and J genes are TRBV5-6 and TRBJ2-3, with D possibly TRBD1 on 6 matching bases. V lost 6 bases to trimming and J lost 2 bases, with 13 bases between them. CDR3 length: 14 amino acids. Germline values: CDR1 SGHDT, CDR2 YYEEEE. The CDR3: CASTVDRLTDTQYF. Here the CDR3 DNA reads TGTGCCAGCACCGTCGACAGGCTCACAGATACGCAGTATTTT. The full variable domain, rest sourced from reference TRBV5-6 and TRBJ2-3, is DAGVTQSPTHLIKTRGQQVTLRCSPKSGHDTVSWYQQALGQGPQFIFQYYEEEERQRGNFPDRFSGHQFPNYSSELNVNALLLGDSALYLCASTVDRLTDTQYFGPGTRLTVL.

The V and J genes are TRBV6-2 or TRBV6-3 and TRBJ1-5; perhaps TRBD1 as D (6 bases). This CDR3 is built from 15 residues. Trimming left V 5 bases short and J 6 bases short, with 17 bases between. Germline V CDR1 and CDR2: MNHEY, SVGEGT. The CDR3 is CASSDPSGVPQPQHF. CDR3 bases: TGTGCCAGCAGTGACCCGTCAGGGGTCCCTCAGCCCCAGCATTTT.

The rearrangement joins TRBV5-4 to TRBJ2-3; no clear D. The V end lost 4 bases, the J end lost 0 bases, and 12 bases lay between the germline ends. Germline-derived CDR1 and CDR2 are SGHNT and YYREEE (reference sequence). This CDR3 is 15 amino acids long. This chain's CDR3 is CASSRSPSSTDTQYF. The DNA of the CDR3 is TGTGCCAGCAGCCGGTCCCCAAGTAGCACAGATACGCAGTATTTT.

The chain has TRBV18 and TRBJ2-7; tentative D call: TRBD2 (5 bases). Germline V gene lookup returns CDR1 KGHSH and CDR2 LQKENI. The CDR3 length is 14 residues. The V end lost 3 bases, the J end lost 9 bases, and 18 bases lay between the germline ends. CDR3 sequence (DNA): TGTGCCAGCTCACCGTTAAATGTTGGCCGGGGGCAGTACTTC. Translation gives CASSPLNVGRGQYF. The variable domain in full, with the rest retrieved from reference TRBV18 and TRBJ2-7, is NAGVMQNPRHLVRRRGQEARLRCSPMKGHSHVYWYRQLPEEGLKFMVYLQKENIIDESGMPKERFSAEFPKEGPSILRIQQVVRGDSAAYFCASSPLNVGRGQYFGPGTRLTVT.

This chain connects TRBV16 to TRBJ1-5; D is unresolved. Germline assignment: CDR1 KGHSY and CDR2 FQNENV. Trimming left V 0 bases short and J 1 base short, with 16 bases between. This CDR3 comprises 18 residues. CDR3 loop: CASSQSGRARWSNQPQHF. CDR3 bases: TGTGCCAGCAGCCAATCAGGGCGGGCGCGGTGGAGCAATCAGCCCCAGCATTTT.

The CDR3 DNA follows: TGCAGCGTCGGGGACAGGGTAGATGGCTACACCTTC. This gives the protein CSVGDRVDGYTF. The chain links TRBV29-1 to TRBJ1-2; TRBD1 aligns across 9 bases. This CDR3 is 12 amino acids long. Trimming took 6 bases from V and 6 from J; bases not matched to a gene: 5. The germline gives CDR1 SQVTM, CDR2 ANQGSEA.

The chain is built from TRBV2 and TRBJ1-4, with 9 bases matching TRBD1. In germline, CDR1 is SNHLY, CDR2 FYNNEI. There are 14 residues in the CDR3. V dropped 5 bases and J dropped 8; count of bases not matched to a gene: 6. CDR3 sequence (DNA): TGTGCCAGCAGTACTGGGACAGGGTCGGAAAAACTGTTTTTT. Protein: CASSTGTGSEKLFF. The entire variable domain, with the rest obtained from reference TRBV2 and TRBJ1-4, is as follows: EPEVTQTPSHQVTQMGQEVILRCVPISNHLYFYWYRQILGQKVEFLVSFYNNEISEKSEIFDDQFSVERPDGSNFTLKIRSTKLEDSAMYFCASSTGTGSEKLFFGSGTQLSVL.

This clone was picked up one time. The CDR3 bases are TGTGCCAGCAGCTTCCCCCGCTCTGGAAACACCATATATTTT. This translates into CASSFPRSGNTIYF. This chain joins TRBV11-2 and TRBJ1-3; no firm D call. Germline assignment: CDR1 SGHAT and CDR2 FQNNGV. The CDR3 is made up of 14 amino acids. V was shortened by 3 bases and J by 0 bases, with 6 bases between the two germline ends.

About this clone itself: The identical CDR3 is also encoded by other nucleotide sequences in the sample. The J gene is TRBJ1-2, the V gene TRBV7-8, with TRBD1 as a possible D gene (5 bases). V lost 5 bases and J 2 bases, leaving 9 bases between the germline ends. The CDR3 is 13 residues long. Germline CDR1 SGHVS, CDR2 FQNEAQ. The CDR3 reads CASSPDRNYGYTF. Here the CDR3 DNA reads TGTGCCAGCAGCCCCGACAGAAACTATGGCTACACCTTC. Variable domain in full (rest from reference TRBV7-8 and TRBJ1-2): GAGVSQSPRYKVAKRGQDVALRCDPISGHVSLFWYQQALGQGPEFLTYFQNEAQLDKSGLPSDRFFAERPEGSVSTLKIQRTQQEDSAVYLCASSPDRNYGYTFGSGTRLTVV.

The chain uses TRBV5-5 and TRBJ1-3; 8 nucleotides match TRBD1. Germline V lookup: CDR1 SGHKS, CDR2 YYEKEE (reference sequence). V dropped 3 bases and J dropped 0; count of bases not matched to a gene: 5. The CDR3 runs 16 residues. The CDR3 region is CASSYGQGGSGNTIYF. Here the CDR3 DNA reads TGTGCCAGCAGCTATGGACAGGGCGGCTCTGGAAACACCATATATTTT.